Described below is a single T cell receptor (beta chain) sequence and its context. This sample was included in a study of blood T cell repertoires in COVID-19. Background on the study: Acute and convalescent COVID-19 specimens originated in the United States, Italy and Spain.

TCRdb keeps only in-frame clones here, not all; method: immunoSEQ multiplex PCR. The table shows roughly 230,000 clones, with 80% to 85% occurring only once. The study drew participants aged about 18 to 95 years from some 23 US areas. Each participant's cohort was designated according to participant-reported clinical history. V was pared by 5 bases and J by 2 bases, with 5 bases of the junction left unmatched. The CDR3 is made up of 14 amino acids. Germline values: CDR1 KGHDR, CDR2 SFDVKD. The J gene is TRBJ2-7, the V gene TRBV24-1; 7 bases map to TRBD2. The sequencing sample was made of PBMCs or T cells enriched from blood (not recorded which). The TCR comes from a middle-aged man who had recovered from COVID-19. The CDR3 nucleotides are TGTGCCACCAGTGTTTCGGGAGGAACCTACGAGCAGTACTTC. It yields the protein CATSVSGGTYEQYF.